Presented here are 6 T cell receptor beta chains from one specimen sequenced in a study of a mutant IDH1 vaccine in newly diagnosed glioma. Time point here: week 5, during vaccination. Every vaccine dose comprised 300 ug of mutant IDH1 20-mer peptide plus topical imiquimod. Their specific antigens are unknown. Profiling relied on immunoSEQ multiplex PCR, and the TCRdb table lists in-frame clones only, not all of them. This table has 30,000 to 35,000 clones, about three fifths appearing once. The material sequenced was PBMCs, taken from a glioma patient whose treatment included an IDH1 peptide vaccine. These TCRs come from a woman younger than 30 with glioma.

This clone has a handful of counts. V and J are TRBV7-9 and TRBJ2-1, with 8 positions matching TRBD1. Germline CDR1 reads SEHNR; CDR2 reads FQNEAQ (reference sequence). The V segment lost 11 bases and the J segment 3 bases; nucleotides outside the gene matches: 3. The CDR3 loop spans 12 amino acids. CDR3 protein: CAPTGVYNEQFF. CDR3 bases: TGTGCCCCGACAGGGGTCTACAATGAGCAGTTCTTC. The full variable domain, in which reference TRBV7-9 and TRBJ2-1 provide the parts outside the CDR3, is DTGVSQNPRHKITKRGQNVTFRCDPISEHNRLYWYRQTLGQGPEFLTYFQNEAQLEKSRLLSDRFSAERPKGSFSTLEIQRTEQGDSAMYLCAPTGVYNEQFFGPGTRLTVL.

The chain employs TRBV19 and TRBJ2-2; TRBD2 agrees at 7 bases. The germline gives CDR1 LNHDA, CDR2 SQIVND (reference sequence). V dropped 3 bases and J dropped 4; count of bases not matched to a gene: 17. The CDR3 is 19 residues long. This chain's CDR3 is CASSIGREISPGFTGELFF. The DNA of the CDR3 is TGTGCCAGTAGTATCGGGCGGGAGATATCTCCGGGTTTCACCGGGGAGCTGTTTTTT.

This clone was observed a few times. In DNA, the CDR3 is TGTGCCAGCAGTTTAAGGTGGCAGCAAGCCTACGAGCAGTACTTC. Encoded protein: CASSLRWQQAYEQYF. V and J are TRBV27 and TRBJ2-7; D is ambiguous. With 2 bases removed from V and 2 bases from J, the gap between germline ends came to 13 bases. Per the germline V gene, CDR1 is MNHEY and CDR2 is SMNVEV (reference sequence). CDR3 length: 15 amino acids.

In its sample, this clone was seen once. This chain joins TRBV2 and TRBJ2-3; D not resolved. Germline-derived CDR1 and CDR2 are SNHLY and FYNNEI. The V and J ends lost 4 bases and 2 bases respectively, with 10 bases between them. The CDR3 loop spans 14 amino acids. CDR3: CASSGVTVTDTQYF. The CDR3 DNA reads as TGTGCCAGCAGTGGGGTCACGGTCACAGATACGCAGTATTTT. Drawing the rest from reference TRBV2 and TRBJ2-3, the complete variable domain is EPEVTQTPSHQVTQMGQEVILRCVPISNHLYFYWYRQILGQKVEFLVSFYNNEISEKSEIFDDQFSVERPDGSNFTLKIRSTKLEDSAMYFCASSGVTVTDTQYFGPGTRLTVL.

The chain uses TRBV6-5 and TRBJ2-7, with D possibly being TRBD1 or TRBD2 (5 bases each). Germline lookup yields CDR1 MNHEY and CDR2 SVGAGI. V gave up 10 bases and J gave up 3 bases, with 22 bases separating them. CDR3 length: 15 residues. For the CDR3, the DNA is TGTGCCACCCTCGGGACCCTCCCTTCCTACTACGAGCAGTACTTC. This encodes CATLGTLPSYYEQYF.

J is TRBJ2-1 and V is TRBV27; D unclear. The CDR3 has 11 residues. Germline values: CDR1 MNHEY, CDR2 SMNVEV (reference sequence). Trimming stripped 10 bases from V and 13 bases from J, with 17 bases between. The CDR3: CATRKSSSQFF. CDR3 nucleotides: TGTGCCACCCGAAAATCATCTAGTCAGTTCTTC.